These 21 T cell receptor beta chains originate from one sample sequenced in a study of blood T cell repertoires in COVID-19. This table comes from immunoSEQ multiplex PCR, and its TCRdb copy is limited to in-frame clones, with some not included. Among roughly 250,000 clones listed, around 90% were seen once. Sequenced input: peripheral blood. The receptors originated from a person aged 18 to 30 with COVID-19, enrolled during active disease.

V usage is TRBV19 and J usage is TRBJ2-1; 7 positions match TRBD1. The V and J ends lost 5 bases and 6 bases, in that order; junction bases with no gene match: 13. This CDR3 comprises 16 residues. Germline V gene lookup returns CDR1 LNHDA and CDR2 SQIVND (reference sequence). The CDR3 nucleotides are TGTGCCAGTAGTCCCAGACAGGGTCAAGTTGGCAATGAGCAGTTCTTC. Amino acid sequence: CASSPRQGQVGNEQFF.

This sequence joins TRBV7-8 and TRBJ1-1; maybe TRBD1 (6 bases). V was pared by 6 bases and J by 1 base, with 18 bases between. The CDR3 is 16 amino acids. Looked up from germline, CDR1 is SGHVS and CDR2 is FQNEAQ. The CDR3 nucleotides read TGTGCCAGCAGGGACAGTTTAAAGTCGGGGAACACTGAAGCTTTCTTT. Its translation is CASRDSLKSGNTEAFF.

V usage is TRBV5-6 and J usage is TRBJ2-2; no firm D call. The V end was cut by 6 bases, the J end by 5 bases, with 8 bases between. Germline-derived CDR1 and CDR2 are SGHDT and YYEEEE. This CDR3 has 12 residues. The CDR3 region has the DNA TGTGCCAGCACCGTAGTTACCGGGGAGCTGTTTTTT. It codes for CASTVVTGELFF.

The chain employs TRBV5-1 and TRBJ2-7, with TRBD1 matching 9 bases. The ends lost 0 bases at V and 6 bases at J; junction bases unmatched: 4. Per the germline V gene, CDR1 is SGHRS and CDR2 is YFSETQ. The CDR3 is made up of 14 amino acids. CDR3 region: CASSLDRQGGEQYF. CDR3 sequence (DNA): TGCGCCAGCAGCTTGGATCGACAGGGGGGCGAGCAGTACTTC.

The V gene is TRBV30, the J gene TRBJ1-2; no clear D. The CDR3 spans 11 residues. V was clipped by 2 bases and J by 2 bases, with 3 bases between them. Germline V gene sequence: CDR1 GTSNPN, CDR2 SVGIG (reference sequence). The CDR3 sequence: CAWSQNYGYTF. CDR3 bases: TGTGCCTGGAGTCAGAACTATGGCTACACCTTC.

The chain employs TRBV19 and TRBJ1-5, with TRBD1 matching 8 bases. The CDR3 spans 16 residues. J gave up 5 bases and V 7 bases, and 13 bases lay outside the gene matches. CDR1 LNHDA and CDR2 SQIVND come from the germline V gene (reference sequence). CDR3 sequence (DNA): TGTGCCAGTACCACCGTCAGGGGGCGAAGGTATCAGCCCCAGCATTTT. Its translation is CASTTVRGRRYQPQHF.

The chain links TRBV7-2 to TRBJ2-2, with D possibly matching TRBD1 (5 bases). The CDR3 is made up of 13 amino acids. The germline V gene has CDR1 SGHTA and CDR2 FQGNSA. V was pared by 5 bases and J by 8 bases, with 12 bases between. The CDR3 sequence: CASSLRVRGELFF. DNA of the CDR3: TGTGCCAGCAGCCTCAGGGTTCGAGGGGAGCTGTTTTTT. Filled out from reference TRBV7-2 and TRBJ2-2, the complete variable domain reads GAGVSQSPSNKVTEKGKDVELRCDPISGHTALYWYRQSLGQGLEFLIYFQGNSAPDKSGLPSDRFSAERTGGSVSTLTIQRTQQEDSAVYLCASSLRVRGELFFGEGSRLTVL.

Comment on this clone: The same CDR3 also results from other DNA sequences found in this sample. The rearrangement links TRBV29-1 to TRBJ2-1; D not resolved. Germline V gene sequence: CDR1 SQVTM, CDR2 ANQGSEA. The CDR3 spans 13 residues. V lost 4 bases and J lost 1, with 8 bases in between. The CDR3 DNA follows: TGCAGCGTTGGACACCCATCCTACAATGAGCAGTTCTTC. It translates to CSVGHPSYNEQFF.

As DNA, the CDR3 is TGTGCCAGCAGTGAGCGGGAGGGGGTGGAGACCCAGTACTTC. Protein product: CASSEREGVETQYF. The chain has TRBV28 and TRBJ2-5; TRBD2 matches 10 bases. The germline gives CDR1 MDHEN, CDR2 SYDVKM. The CDR3 is 14 amino acids. Germline trimming cut 5 bases from V and 5 bases from J; bases unmatched to any gene: 5.

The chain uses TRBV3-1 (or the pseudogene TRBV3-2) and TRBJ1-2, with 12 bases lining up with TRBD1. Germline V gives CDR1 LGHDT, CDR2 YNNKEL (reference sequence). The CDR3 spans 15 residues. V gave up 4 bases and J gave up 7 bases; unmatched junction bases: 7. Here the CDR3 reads CASSPLWGQGAGYTF. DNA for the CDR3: TGTGCCAGCAGCCCTCTTTGGGGACAGGGGGCTGGCTACACCTTC.

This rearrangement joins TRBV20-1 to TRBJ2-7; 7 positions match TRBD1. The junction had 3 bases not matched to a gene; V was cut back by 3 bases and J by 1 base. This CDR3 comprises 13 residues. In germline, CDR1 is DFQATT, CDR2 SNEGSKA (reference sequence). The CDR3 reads CSASTGESYEQYF. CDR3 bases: TGCAGTGCTAGTACAGGGGAGTCCTACGAGCAGTACTTC.

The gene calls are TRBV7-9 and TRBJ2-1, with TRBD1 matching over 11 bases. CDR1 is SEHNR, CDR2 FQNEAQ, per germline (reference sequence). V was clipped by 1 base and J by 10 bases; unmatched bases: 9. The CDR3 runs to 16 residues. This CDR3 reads CASSLEIGTGGSEQFF. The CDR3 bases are TGTGCCAGCAGCTTAGAGATCGGGACAGGGGGTAGCGAGCAGTTCTTC.

Here the CDR3 reads CATSDLTGAQHF. The CDR3 DNA reads TGTGCCACCAGTGATTTGACGGGAGCCCAGCATTTT. The chain links TRBV24-1 to TRBJ1-5; D call uncertain. The CDR3 covers 12 residues. Deletions cut 0 bases from V and 11 bases from J, with 7 bases between. Germline CDR1 is KGHDR and CDR2 is SFDVKD.

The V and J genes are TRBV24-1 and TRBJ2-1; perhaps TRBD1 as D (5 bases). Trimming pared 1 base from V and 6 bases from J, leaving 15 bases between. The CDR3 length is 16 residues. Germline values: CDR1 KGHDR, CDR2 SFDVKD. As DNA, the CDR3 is TGTGCCACCAGTGATTTCAATGCAGGGATGAGCAATGAGCAGTTCTTC. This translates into CATSDFNAGMSNEQFF.

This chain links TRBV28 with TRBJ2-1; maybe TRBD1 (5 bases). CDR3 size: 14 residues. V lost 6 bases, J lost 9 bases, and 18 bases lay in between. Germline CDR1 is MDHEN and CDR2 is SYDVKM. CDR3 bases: TGTGCCAGCAGGGTTAGTATTAGGGGATTTGAGCAGTTCTTC. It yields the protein CASRVSIRGFEQFF.

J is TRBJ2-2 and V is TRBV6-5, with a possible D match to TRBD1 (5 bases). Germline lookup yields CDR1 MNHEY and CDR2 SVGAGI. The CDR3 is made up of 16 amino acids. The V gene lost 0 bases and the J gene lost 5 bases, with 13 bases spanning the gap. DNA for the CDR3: TGTGCCAGCAGTTACTCAACTACGAAGGGGACCGGGGAGCTGTTTTTT. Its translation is CASSYSTTKGTGELFF.

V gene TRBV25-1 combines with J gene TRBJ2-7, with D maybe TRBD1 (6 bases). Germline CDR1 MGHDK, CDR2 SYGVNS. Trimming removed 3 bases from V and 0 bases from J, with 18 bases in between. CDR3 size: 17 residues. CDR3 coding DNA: TGTGCCAGCAGTGATACAGGGAATCCCGGGAACTCCTACGAGCAGTACTTC. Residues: CASSDTGNPGNSYEQYF.

CDR3 in amino acids: CSATGTGATGELFF. CDR3 coding DNA: TGCAGCGCGACCGGGACAGGGGCAACCGGGGAGCTGTTTTTT. V is TRBV29-1 and J is TRBJ2-2, with TRBD1 identical over 10 bases. Germline CDR1 and CDR2: SQVTM and ANQGSEA. The CDR3 sequence is 14 residues long. Losses at the gene ends were 7 bases for V and 5 bases for J; bases not matched to a gene: 7.

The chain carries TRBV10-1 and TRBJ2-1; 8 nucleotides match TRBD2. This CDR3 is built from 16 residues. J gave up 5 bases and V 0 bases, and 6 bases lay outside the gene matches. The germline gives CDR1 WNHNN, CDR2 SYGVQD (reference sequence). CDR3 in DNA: TGCGCCAGCAGTGAGTCAGAAGCGGGAGCGGACAATGAGCAGTTCTTC. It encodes CASSESEAGADNEQFF.

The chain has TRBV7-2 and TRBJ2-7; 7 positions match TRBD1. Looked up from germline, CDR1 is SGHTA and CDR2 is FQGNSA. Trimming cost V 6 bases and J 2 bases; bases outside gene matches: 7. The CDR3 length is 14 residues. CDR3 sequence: CASRSRQGPYEQYF. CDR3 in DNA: TGTGCCAGCAGGTCGCGACAGGGACCCTACGAGCAGTACTTC.

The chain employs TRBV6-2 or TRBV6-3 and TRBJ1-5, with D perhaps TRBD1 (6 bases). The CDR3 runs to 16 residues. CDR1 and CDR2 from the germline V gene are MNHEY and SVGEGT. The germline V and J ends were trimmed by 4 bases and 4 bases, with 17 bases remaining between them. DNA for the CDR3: TGTGCCAGCAGTTTAAGTGGCACAGGGAATAATCAGCCCCAGCATTTT. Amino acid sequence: CASSLSGTGNNQPQHF.